This T cell receptor (beta chain) was sequenced during a study of shared clonotypes between healthy human individuals. Across the study: A couple of women and three men aged 18 to 49 made up the donors. CD4 naive and memory got three plates each, CD8 naive two, CD8 memory one. Study outcomes and limitations: On the whole, naive subsets had larger estimated richness than memory subsets had.

The DNA input per sorted-subset replicate PCR was roughly 180 ng, corresponding to 28,000 or so T cell genomes. Using immunoSEQ multiplex PCR, the repertoire was profiled, and TCRdb retains in-frame clones only, with some absent. The sample has around 1,900,000 clones, approximately 92% seen once. This clone appeared once. Its specificity is unknown. Naive CD8 cells were CD45RO-negative, positively selected for CCR7, excluding terminally differentiated effector memory CD45RA+ cells. The TCR was taken from a man between 18 and 29 years old in good health. Some clones in this sample may be carry-over from other donors' samples. Input material: naive CD8+ T cells from PBMCs.

CDR3 protein: CASTKNPLLAGASNEQFF. CDR3 DNA: TGTGCCAGCACAAAAAACCCCTTACTAGCGGGAGCATCCAATGAGCAGTTCTTC. The chain employs TRBV7-9 and TRBJ2-1, with TRBD2 matching 11 bases. This CDR3 comprises 18 residues. Germline values: CDR1 SEHNR, CDR2 FQNEAQ (reference sequence). The V segment lost 7 bases and the J segment 6 bases; nucleotides outside the gene matches: 17.